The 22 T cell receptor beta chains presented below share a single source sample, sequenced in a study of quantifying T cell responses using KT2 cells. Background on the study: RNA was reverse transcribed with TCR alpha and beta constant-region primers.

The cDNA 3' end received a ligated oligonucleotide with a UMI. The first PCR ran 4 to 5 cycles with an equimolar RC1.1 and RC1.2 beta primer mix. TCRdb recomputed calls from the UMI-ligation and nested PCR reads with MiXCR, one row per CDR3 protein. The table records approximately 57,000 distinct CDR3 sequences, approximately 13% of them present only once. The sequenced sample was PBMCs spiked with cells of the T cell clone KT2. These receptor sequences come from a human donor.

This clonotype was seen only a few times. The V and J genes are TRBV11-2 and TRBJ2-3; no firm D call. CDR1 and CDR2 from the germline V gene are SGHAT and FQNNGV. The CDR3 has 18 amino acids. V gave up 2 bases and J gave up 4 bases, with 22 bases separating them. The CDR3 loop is CASSLTPGWTAGADTQYF. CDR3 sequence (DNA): TGTGCCAGCAGCTTAACCCCTGGCTGGACGGCTGGGGCAGATACGCAGTATTTT.

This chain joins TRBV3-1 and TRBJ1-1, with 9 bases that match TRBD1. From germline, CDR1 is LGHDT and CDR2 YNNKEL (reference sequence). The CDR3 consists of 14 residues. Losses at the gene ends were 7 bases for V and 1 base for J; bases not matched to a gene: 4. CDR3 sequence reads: CASTPQGANTEAFF. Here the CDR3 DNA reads TGTGCCAGCACTCCACAGGGGGCGAACACTGAAGCTTTCTTT.

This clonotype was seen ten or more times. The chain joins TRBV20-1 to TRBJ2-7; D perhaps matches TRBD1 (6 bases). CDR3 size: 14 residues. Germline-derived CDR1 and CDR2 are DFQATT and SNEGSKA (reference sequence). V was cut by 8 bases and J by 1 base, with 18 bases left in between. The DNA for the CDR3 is TGCAGTTGTAGATTACACAGGGTTTCCTACGAGCAGTACTTC. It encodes CSCRLHRVSYEQYF.

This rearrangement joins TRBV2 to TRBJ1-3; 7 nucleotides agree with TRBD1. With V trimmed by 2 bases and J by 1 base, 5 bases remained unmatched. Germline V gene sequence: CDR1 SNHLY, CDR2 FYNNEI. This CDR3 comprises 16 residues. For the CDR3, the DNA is TGTGCCAGCAGTGAAAAGGGGGCGCCTTCTGGAAACACCATATATTTT. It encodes CASSEKGAPSGNTIYF.

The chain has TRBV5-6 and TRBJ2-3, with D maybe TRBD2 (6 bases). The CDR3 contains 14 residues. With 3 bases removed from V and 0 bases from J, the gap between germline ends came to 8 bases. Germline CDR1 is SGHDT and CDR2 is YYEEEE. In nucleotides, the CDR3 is TGTGCCAGCAGCTGGGGGAGGAGCACAGATACGCAGTATTTT. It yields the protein CASSWGRSTDTQYF.

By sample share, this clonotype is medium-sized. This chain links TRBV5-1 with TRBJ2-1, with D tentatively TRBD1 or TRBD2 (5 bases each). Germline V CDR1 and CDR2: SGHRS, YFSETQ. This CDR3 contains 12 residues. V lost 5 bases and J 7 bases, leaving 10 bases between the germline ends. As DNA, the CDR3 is TGCGCCAGCAGTATCGGGGCGAATGAGCAGTTCTTC. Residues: CASSIGANEQFF.

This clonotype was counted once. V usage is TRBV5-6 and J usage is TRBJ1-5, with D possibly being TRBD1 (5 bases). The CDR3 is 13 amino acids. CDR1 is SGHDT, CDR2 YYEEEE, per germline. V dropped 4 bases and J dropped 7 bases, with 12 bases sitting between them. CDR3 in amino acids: CASSHRWIQPQHF. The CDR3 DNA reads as TGTGCCAGCAGCCACAGGTGGATCCAGCCCCAGCATTTT.

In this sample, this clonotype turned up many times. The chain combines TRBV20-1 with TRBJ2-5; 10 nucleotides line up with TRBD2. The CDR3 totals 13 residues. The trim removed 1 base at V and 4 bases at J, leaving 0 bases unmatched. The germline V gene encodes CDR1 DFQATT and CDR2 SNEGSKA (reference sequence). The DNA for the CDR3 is TGCAGTGCTAGAGGGACTAGCGGAGAGACCCAGTACTTC. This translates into CSARGTSGETQYF.

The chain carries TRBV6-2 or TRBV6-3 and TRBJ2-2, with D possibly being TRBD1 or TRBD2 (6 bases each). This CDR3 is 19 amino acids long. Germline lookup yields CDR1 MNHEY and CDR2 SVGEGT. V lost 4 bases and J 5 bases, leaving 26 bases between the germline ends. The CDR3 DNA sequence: TGTGCCAGCAGTTCCGAGGGAGTCCTTACAGGGAGGTGGACCGGGGAGCTGTTTTTT. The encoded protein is CASSSEGVLTGRWTGELFF.

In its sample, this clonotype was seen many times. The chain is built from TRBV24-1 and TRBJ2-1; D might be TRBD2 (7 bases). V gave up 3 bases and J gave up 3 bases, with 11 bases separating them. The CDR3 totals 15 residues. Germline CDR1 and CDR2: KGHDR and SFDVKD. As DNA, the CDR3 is TGTGCCACCAGTGATGGGGGGGCGGACTACAATGAGCAGTTCTTC. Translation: CATSDGGADYNEQFF.

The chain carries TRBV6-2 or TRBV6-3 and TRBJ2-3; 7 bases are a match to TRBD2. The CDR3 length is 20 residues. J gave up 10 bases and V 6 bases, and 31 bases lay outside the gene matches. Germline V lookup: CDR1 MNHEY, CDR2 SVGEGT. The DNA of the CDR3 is TGTGCCAGCAGCCCACCCTCCAACCTTGCAGGCGGGAGACCTCTTCGGGCGCAGTATTTT. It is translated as CASSPPSNLAGGRPLRAQYF.

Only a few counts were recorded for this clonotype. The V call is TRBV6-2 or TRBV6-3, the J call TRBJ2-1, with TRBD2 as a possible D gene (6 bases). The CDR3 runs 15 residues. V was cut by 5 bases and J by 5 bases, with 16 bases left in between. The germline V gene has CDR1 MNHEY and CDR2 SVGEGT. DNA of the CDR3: TGTGCCAGCAGTACCCTAGCGTTAGGGAACAATGAGCAGTTCTTC. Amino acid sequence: CASSTLALGNNEQFF.

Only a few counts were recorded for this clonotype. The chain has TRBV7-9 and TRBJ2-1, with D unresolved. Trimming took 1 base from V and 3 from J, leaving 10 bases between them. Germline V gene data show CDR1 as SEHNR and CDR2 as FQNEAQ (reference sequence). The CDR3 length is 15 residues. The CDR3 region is CASSLVTRSYNEQFF. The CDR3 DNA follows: TGTGCCAGCAGCTTAGTTACGCGGAGCTACAATGAGCAGTTCTTC.

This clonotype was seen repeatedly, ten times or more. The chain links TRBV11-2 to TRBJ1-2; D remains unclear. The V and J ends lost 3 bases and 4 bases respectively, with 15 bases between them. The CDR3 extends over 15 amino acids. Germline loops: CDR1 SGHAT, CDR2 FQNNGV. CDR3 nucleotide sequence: TGTGCCAGCAGCTTGGGTTACGGCCAAGTCTATGGCTACACCTTC. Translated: CASSLGYGQVYGYTF. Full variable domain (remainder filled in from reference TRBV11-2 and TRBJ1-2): EAGVAQSPRYKIIEKRQSVAFWCNPISGHATLYWYQQILGQGPKLLIQFQNNGVVDDSQLPKDRFSAERLKGVDSTLKIQPAKLEDSAVYLCASSLGYGQVYGYTFGSGTRLTVV.

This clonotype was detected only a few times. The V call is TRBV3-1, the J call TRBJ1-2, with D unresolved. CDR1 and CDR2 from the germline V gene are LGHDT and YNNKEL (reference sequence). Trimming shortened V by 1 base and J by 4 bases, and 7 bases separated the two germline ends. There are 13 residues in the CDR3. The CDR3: CASSQVLAYGYTF. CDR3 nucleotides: TGTGCCAGCAGCCAAGTTTTGGCCTATGGCTACACCTTC.

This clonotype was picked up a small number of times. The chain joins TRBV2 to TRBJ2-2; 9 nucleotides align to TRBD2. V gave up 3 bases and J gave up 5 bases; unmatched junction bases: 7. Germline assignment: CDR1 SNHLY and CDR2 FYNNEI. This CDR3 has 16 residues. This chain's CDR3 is CASSEVAGVWTGELFF. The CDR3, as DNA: TGTGCCAGCAGTGAGGTAGCGGGAGTTTGGACCGGGGAGCTGTTTTTT.

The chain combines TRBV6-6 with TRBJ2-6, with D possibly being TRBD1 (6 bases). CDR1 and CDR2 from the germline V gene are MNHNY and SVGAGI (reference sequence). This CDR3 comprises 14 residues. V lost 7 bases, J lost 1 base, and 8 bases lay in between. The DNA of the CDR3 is TGTGCCAGCACTACAGGGTCTGGGGCCAACGTCCTGACTTTC. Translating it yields CASTTGSGANVLTF.

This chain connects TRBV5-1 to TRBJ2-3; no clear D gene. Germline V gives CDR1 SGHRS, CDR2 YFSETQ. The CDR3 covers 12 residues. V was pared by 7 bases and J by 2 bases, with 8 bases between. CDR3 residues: CASGKHTDTQYF. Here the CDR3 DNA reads TGCGCCAGCGGGAAGCACACAGATACGCAGTATTTT.

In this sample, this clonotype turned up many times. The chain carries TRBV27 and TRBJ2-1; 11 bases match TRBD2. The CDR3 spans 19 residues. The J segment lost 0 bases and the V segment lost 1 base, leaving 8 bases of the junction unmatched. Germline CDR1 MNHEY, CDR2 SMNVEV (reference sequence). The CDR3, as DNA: TGTGCCAGCAGTTTATGGGGGACTAGCGGCTTGAGCTCCTACAATGAGCAGTTCTTC. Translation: CASSLWGTSGLSSYNEQFF.

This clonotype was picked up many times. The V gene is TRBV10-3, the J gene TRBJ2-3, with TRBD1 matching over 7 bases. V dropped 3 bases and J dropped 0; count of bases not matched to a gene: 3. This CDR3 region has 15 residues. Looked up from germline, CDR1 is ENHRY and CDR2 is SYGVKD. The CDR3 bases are TGTGCCATCAGTGAACCGGGACAGAGCACAGATACGCAGTATTTT. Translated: CAISEPGQSTDTQYF.

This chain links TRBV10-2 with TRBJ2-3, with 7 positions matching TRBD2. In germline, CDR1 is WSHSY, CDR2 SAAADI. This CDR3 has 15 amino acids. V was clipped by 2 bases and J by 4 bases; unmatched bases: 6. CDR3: CASSEVGGGADTQYF. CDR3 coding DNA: TGCGCCAGCAGTGAGGTTGGGGGGGGGGCAGATACGCAGTATTTT.

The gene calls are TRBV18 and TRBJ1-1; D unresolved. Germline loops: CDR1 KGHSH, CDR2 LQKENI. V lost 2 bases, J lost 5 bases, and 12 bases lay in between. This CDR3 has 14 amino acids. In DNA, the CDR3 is TGTGCCAGCTCACCAGGGCAGTGGGAAACTGAAGCTTTCTTT. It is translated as CASSPGQWETEAFF.